The 25 T cell receptor beta chains given below trace back to one sample, sequenced in a study of tumor and adjacent non-tumor tissue in lung cancer. The template was RNA from unsorted bulk tissue. Three rounds of nested PCR, following a modified ARM-PCR protocol, produced the TCRbeta library. MiXCR was run by TCRdb on the multiplex PCR reads, yielding one entry per CDR3 protein. This table holds approximately 110,000 distinct CDR3 sequences, roughly 75% found once. The material sequenced was lung tumor tissue. The receptors derive from an older woman with non-small cell lung cancer.

Concerning this clonotype: Possible read error: a much larger clone is one base away. This chain uses TRBV6-5 with TRBJ2-1; D unresolved. The CDR3 runs to 13 residues. Germline CDR1 reads MNHEY; CDR2 reads SVGAGI. V was trimmed by 8 bases and J by 0 bases, leaving 8 bases between them. This CDR3 is CASQRSSYNEQFF. CDR3 nucleotide sequence: TGTGCCAGCCAGCGCAGCTCCTACAATGAGCAGTTCTTC.

In its sample, this clonotype was seen a few times. The chain carries TRBV5-1 and TRBJ1-1; TRBD1 matches at 7 bases. The V segment lost 3 bases and the J segment 8 bases; nucleotides outside the gene matches: 4. The CDR3 is 12 amino acids. The V gene's germline CDR1 is SGHRS and CDR2 YFSETQ. CDR3 sequence reads: CASSSSTGEAFF. Written as DNA, the CDR3 is TGCGCCAGCAGCTCGTCGACAGGGGAAGCTTTCTTT.

Turning to this clonotype: Compared with germline, one end of the junction differs, possibly owing to a read error. The gene calls are TRBV6-2 or TRBV6-3 and TRBJ2-1; 10 bases are shared with TRBD2. CDR3 length equals 15 residues. Per germline, CDR1 MNHEY and CDR2 SVGEGT. The CDR3 sequence: CPSRRTSGSYNEQFF. The CDR3 coding sequence is TGTCCCAGCAGGCGGACTAGCGGCTCCTACAATGAGCAGTTCTTC.

The chain combines TRBV11-3 with TRBJ2-6; the D is unclear. This CDR3 region has 15 residues. Per the germline V gene, CDR1 is SGHNT and CDR2 is YENEEA. V dropped 10 bases and J dropped 2 bases, with 15 bases sitting between them. The CDR3 coding sequence is TGTGCCATAAGCGAAGTCACTCCTGGGGCCAACGTCCTGACTTTC. Residues: CAISEVTPGANVLTF.

On this clonotype: The missing conserved phenylalanine or tryptophan at the end of this CDR3 makes a read error likely. This sequence joins TRBV6-5 and TRBJ1-1; the D gene is possibly TRBD1 (5 bases). The CDR3 spans 15 residues. CDR1 and CDR2 from the germline V gene are MNHEY and SVGAGI. The CDR3 bases are TGTGCTAGCAGGGTTACAGTGGGCTGGAGCACTGAAGCTTTCTCT. Translating gives CASRVTVGWSTEAFS.

For this clonotype: A much larger clone is a single base away; this may be a read error. The chain links TRBV10-1 to TRBJ2-3; possibly TRBD1 or TRBD2 for D (5 bases each). Per germline, CDR1 WNHNN and CDR2 SYGVQD (reference sequence). CDR3 length: 15 residues. DNA for the CDR3: TGCGCCAGCAGTAAGTCGGGGCCTCCTAAGGATACGCAGTATTTT. Translation gives CASSKSGPPKDTQYF.

This clonotype was detected only a few times. A much bigger clone sits one base away, suggesting this may be a read error. The chain carries TRBV6-5 and TRBJ2-3; D might be TRBD2 (6 bases). This CDR3 comprises 15 residues. Trimming removed 6 bases at V and 0 bases at J, with 13 bases between. Germline CDR1 and CDR2: MNHEY and SVGAGI. In DNA form, the CDR3 reads TGTGCCAGCAGGTCGTGGGGGGATAGCACAGATACGCAGTATTTT. Amino acid sequence: CASRSWGDSTDTQYF.

Remarks on this clonotype: Compared with germline, one end of the junction differs, possibly owing to a read error. The CDR3 DNA follows: TGTGCCAGCAGCACAGGACAGGGGGCAGGGTATGGCTACACCTTT. Translated: CASSTGQGAGYGYTF. This sequence joins TRBV11-1 and TRBJ1-2; 11 nucleotides line up with TRBD1. There are 15 residues in the CDR3. Germline assignment: CDR1 SGHAT and CDR2 FQDESV (reference sequence).

As concerns this clonotype: Sequence at one end of the junction differs from germline and may be a read error. This rearrangement joins TRBV5-1 to TRBJ2-2; the D is unclear. This CDR3 comprises 13 residues. From germline, CDR1 is SGHRS and CDR2 YFSETQ. The CDR3 region is CASSFTESGELFF. The DNA of the CDR3 is TGCGCCAGTAGCTTTACGGAATCCGGGGAGCTGTTTTTT.

Details on this clonotype: A junction end diverges from the germline sequence, so it may reflect a read error. The J gene is TRBJ2-1, the V gene TRBV11-2; the D gene is possibly TRBD2 (7 bases). Germline V lookup: CDR1 SGHAT, CDR2 FQNNGV. This CDR3 region has 17 residues. The DNA for the CDR3 is TGTGCCAGCAGCCCCCTCTTAGGGGGGGGACAATACAATGAGCAGTTCTTT. It yields the protein CASSPLLGGGQYNEQFF.

A note on this clonotype: One end of the junction fails to match germline, which may point to a read error. The chain is built from TRBV12-3 or TRBV12-4 and TRBJ1-2, with 9 bases aligning to TRBD1. CDR3 length: 17 residues. CDR3 region: CASSPSGQGVLRRGYTF. In nucleotides, the CDR3 is TGTGCCAGCAGCCCCTCGGGACAGGGTGTGCTTCGAAGAGGCTACACTTTC.

For this clonotype: Germline is not matched at one junction end, which may reflect a read error. The J gene is TRBJ2-3, the V gene TRBV11-1, with a possible D match to TRBD2 (6 bases). The CDR3 runs 17 residues. Germline-derived CDR1 and CDR2 are SGHAT and FQDESV (reference sequence). CDR3 DNA sequence: TGTGCCAGCAGCTCCCCCCTAGTGGGGGGAAGCACAGATATGCAGTATTTT. Its translation: CASSSPLVGGSTDMQYF.

A word on this clonotype: A much larger clone is a single base away; this may be a read error. This rearrangement joins TRBV28 to TRBJ1-2; unclear D gene. The CDR3 consists of 13 residues. The germline V and J ends were trimmed by 6 bases and 4 bases, with 12 bases remaining between them. Germline V CDR1 and CDR2: MDHEN, SYDVKM. CDR3 in amino acids: CASSQNDRYGYTF. CDR3 DNA sequence: TGTGCCAGCAGCCAAAACGACCGCTATGGCTACACCTTC.

As regards this clonotype: A read error may account for a junction end that differs from germline. This chain joins TRBV5-1 and TRBJ1-3; D unresolved. The CDR3 contains 15 residues. Germline-derived CDR1 and CDR2 are SGHRS and YFSETQ. The CDR3 here is CASSLDSQDTNTICF. CDR3 DNA: TGCGCCAGCAGCTTGGATTCGCAGGATACAAACACCATATGTTTT.

The genes are TRBV5-8 and TRBJ2-3; no reliable D call. The V and J ends lost 8 bases and 10 bases respectively, with 17 bases between them. Germline V gives CDR1 SGHTS, CDR2 YDEGEE. The CDR3 contains 12 residues. The CDR3 is CARSLSTYSQYF. The CDR3 nucleotides read TGTGCCAGGAGTCTTAGTACATATTCGCAGTATTTT. Filled out from reference TRBV5-8 and TRBJ2-3, the complete variable domain reads EAGVTQSPTHLIKTRGQQATLRCSPISGHTSVYWYQQALGLGLQFLLWYDEGEERNRGNFPPRFSGRQFPNYSSELNVNALELEDSALYLCARSLSTYSQYFGPGTRLTVL.

V usage is TRBV6-6 and J usage is TRBJ1-1; possibly TRBD1 for D (5 bases). V shed 8 bases and J shed 3 bases, with 22 bases lying between them. Per the germline V gene, CDR1 is MNHNY and CDR2 is SVGAGI (reference sequence). There are 16 residues in the CDR3. Written as DNA, the CDR3 is TGTGCCAGCTCCATAGGAGAGGGATGGGGGTACACTGAAGCTTTCTTT. It specifies CASSIGEGWGYTEAFF.

This clonotype was recorded many times. The rearrangement uses TRBV12-3 or TRBV12-4 and TRBJ1-3; perhaps TRBD1 as D (5 bases). The CDR3 spans 14 residues. The V end lost 1 base, the J end lost 1 base, and 5 bases lay between the germline ends. CDR3 nucleotides: TGTGCCAGCAGTTTAGGGGGGTCTGGAAACACCATATATTTT. Its protein is CASSLGGSGNTIYF.

Ten or more counts support this clonotype. The V gene is TRBV20-1, the J gene TRBJ2-6; D unclear. The CDR3 runs to 14 residues. The V end was cut by 6 bases, the J end by 0 bases, with 9 bases between. Germline CDR1 is DFQATT and CDR2 is SNEGSKA (reference sequence). CDR3 DNA: TGCAGTGCCAACAGAGACTCTGGGGCCAACGTCCTGACTTTC. It yields the protein CSANRDSGANVLTF.

A note on this clonotype: Given the absence of the conserved phenylalanine or tryptophan at the CDR3 end, a read error is likely. The chain uses TRBV4-2 and TRBJ2-2; D possibly matches TRBD1 or TRBD2 (5 bases each). The CDR3 runs to 16 residues. Per the germline V gene, CDR1 is LGHNA and CDR2 is YNFKEQ. The CDR3 loop is CASSQVQGVGTGELFL. The CDR3 nucleotides are TGTGCCAGCAGTCAAGTTCAGGGAGTAGGCACCGGGGAGCTGTTTCTT.

A few counts support this clonotype. A much larger clone lies one base from this, so it may be a read error. This rearrangement joins TRBV6-2 or TRBV6-3 to TRBJ1-4, with D hard to call. Per the germline V gene, CDR1 is MNHEY and CDR2 is SVGEGT. V was trimmed by 7 bases and J by 7 bases, leaving 16 bases between them. The CDR3 length is 14 residues. CDR3 region: CASTKRGVREKLFF. CDR3 nucleotide sequence: TGTGCCAGCACCAAACGGGGTGTGCGTGAAAAACTGTTTTTT.

Worth noting for this clonotype: The CDR3 end shows no conserved phenylalanine or tryptophan, and so a read error is likely. The rearrangement uses TRBV29-1 and TRBJ2-3; 12 positions match TRBD2. The germline CDR1 and CDR2 sequences are SQVTM and ANQGSEA. The CDR3 runs 14 residues. CDR3 residues: CIVGLAGHTDTQYS. DNA for the CDR3: TGCATCGTCGGACTAGCGGGGCACACAGATACACAGTATTCT.

This clonotype was picked up a small number of times. Given a much more abundant clone one base away, this may be a read error. The J gene is TRBJ1-5, the V gene TRBV28, with TRBD1 matching over 9 bases. Germline V CDR1 and CDR2: MDHEN, SYDVKM. This CDR3 has 16 residues. The CDR3 loop is CAGRPQTGGAGQPQHF. The CDR3 DNA is TGTGCCGGCAGGCCCCAAACAGGGGGCGCTGGTCAGCCCCAGCATTTT.

To note about this clonotype: A much larger clone sits a single nucleotide away, making a read error possible. This chain uses TRBV20-1 with TRBJ1-2; no reliable D call. The germline V gene has CDR1 DFQATT and CDR2 SNEGSKA (reference sequence). V was trimmed by 3 bases and J by 0 bases, leaving 11 bases between them. The CDR3 is 14 residues long. CDR3 DNA sequence: TGCAGTGCTAGTAGAGAGCTTACTAACTATGGCTACACCTTC. As protein: CSASRELTNYGYTF.

Comments on this clonotype: Since no conserved phenylalanine or tryptophan closes the CDR3, a read error is the likely cause. This chain links TRBV11-3 with TRBJ1-1; TRBD1 is a possible D gene (5 bases). CDR1 and CDR2 (germline): SGHNT, YENEEA. The CDR3 has 15 residues. This CDR3 is CASSLVGAMNTGAFY. For the CDR3, the DNA is TGTGCCAGCAGCTTAGTTGGGGCCATGAACACTGGAGCTTTCTAT.

Of note for this clonotype: Germline and junction disagree at one end, which may indicate a read error. The genes are TRBV6-5 and TRBJ1-5; TRBD1 agrees at 7 bases. The CDR3 length is 16 residues. The germline gives CDR1 MNHEY, CDR2 SVGAGI. The DNA of the CDR3 is TGTGTCAGCACACGCCAGTGGGACAGCTTCAATCAGCCCCAACATTTT. Residues: CVSTRQWDSFNQPQHF.